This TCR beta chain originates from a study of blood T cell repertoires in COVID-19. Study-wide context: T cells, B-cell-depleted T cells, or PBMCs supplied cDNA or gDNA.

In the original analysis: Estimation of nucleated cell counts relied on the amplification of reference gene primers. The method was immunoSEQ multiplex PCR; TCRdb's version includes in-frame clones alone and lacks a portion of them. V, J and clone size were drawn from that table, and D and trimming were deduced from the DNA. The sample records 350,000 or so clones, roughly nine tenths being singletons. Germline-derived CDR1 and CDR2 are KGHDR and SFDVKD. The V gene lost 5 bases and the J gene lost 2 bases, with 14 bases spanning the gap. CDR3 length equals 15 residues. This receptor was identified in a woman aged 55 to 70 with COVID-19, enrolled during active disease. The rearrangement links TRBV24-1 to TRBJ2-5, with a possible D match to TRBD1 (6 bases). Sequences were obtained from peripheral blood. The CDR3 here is CATSARTAFQETQYF. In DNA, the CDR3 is TGTGCCACCAGTGCCAGGACAGCCTTTCAAGAGACCCAGTACTTC.